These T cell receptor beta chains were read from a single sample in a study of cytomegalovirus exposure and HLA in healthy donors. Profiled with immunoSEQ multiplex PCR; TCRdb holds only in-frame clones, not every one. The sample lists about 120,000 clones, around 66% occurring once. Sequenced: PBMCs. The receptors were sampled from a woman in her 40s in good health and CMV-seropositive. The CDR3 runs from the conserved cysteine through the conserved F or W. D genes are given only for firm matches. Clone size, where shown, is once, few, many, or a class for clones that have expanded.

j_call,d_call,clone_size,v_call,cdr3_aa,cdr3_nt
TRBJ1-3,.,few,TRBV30,CAWRSGGHTIYF,TGTGCCTGGAGGAGCGGAGGTCACACCATATATTTT
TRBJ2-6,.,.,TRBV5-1,CASSSQGSGANVLTF,TGCGCCAGCAGCTCCCAGGGTTCTGGGGCCAACGTCCTGACTTTC
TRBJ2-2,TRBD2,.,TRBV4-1,CASSQARGVPGELFF,TGCGCCAGCAGCCAAGCCCGGGGGGTCCCCGGGGAGCTGTTTTTT
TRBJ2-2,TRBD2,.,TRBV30,CAWSGSIAGDTGELFF,TGTGCCTGGAGTGGCTCTATAGCGGGGGACACCGGGGAGCTGTTTTTT
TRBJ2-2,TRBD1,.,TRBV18,CASSPRDRGLVNTGELFF,TGTGCCAGCTCACCACGGGACAGGGGGCTCGTGAACACCGGGGAGCTGTTTTTT
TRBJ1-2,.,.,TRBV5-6,CASSLKGVYGYTF,TGTGCCAGCAGCTTAAAGGGGGTCTATGGCTACACCTTC
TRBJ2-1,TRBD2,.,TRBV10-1,CASSGPGLAGVDEQFF,TGCGCCAGCAGTGGTCCGGGACTAGCGGGGGTGGATGAGCAGTTCTTC
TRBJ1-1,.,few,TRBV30,CAWSVWQGWNTEAFF,TGTGCCTGGAGTGTATGGCAGGGGTGGAACACTGAAGCTTTCTTT
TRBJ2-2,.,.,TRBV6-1,CASSERVNTGELFF,TGTGCCAGCAGTGAGCGGGTGAACACCGGGGAGCTGTTTTTT
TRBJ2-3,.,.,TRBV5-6,CASNTRDWGTDTQYF,TGTGCCAGCAACACAAGGGACTGGGGCACAGATACGCAGTATTTT
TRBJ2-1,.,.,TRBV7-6,CASSLDGYNEQFF,TGTGCCAGCAGCTTAGACGGGTACAATGAGCAGTTCTTC
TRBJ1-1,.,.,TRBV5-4,CASSLAGGSTEAFF,TGTGCCAGCAGCTTGGCCGGAGGGAGCACTGAAGCTTTCTTT
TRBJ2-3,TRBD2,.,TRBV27,CASSAGLAGTDTQYF,TGTGCCAGCAGTGCGGGACTAGCCGGCACAGATACGCAGTATTTT
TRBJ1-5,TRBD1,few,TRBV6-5,CASSRTGGFNQPQHF,TGTGCCAGCAGTCGGACAGGGGGTTTCAATCAGCCCCAGCATTTT
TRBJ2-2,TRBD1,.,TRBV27,CASSSQQGTGELFF,TGTGCCAGCAGTTCCCAACAGGGGACCGGGGAGCTGTTTTTT
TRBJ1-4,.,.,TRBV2,CASSDETQGATNEKLFF,TGTGCCAGCAGTGACGAGACTCAAGGAGCGACTAATGAAAAACTGTTTTTT
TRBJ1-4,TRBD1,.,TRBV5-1,CASSFGTGQNEKLFF,TGCGCCAGCAGCTTCGGGACAGGGCAAAACGAAAAACTGTTTTTT
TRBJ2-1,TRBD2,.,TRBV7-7,CASSPTGTNYNEQFF,TGTGCTAGCAGCCCGACCGGGACTAACTACAATGAGCAGTTCTTC
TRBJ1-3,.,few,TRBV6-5,CASSFDRPSGNTIYF,TGTGCCAGCTCATTCGACAGGCCCTCTGGAAACACCATATATTTT
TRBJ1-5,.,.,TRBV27,CASSEQAYSNQPQHF,TGTGCCAGCAGTGAGCAGGCTTATAGCAATCAGCCCCAGCATTTT
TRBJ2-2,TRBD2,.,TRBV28,CASSHEREGRSTGELFF,TGTGCCAGCAGTCACGAGCGGGAGGGTCGGTCCACCGGGGAGCTGTTTTTT
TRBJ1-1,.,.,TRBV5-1,CASSISAGSGTEAFF,TGCGCCAGCAGCATTTCGGCGGGTTCGGGCACTGAAGCTTTCTTT
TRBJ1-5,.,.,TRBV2,CASSVGQRVFGPQHF,TGTGCCAGCAGTGTAGGGCAGCGGGTGTTTGGGCCCCAGCATTTT
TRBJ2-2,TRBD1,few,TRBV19,CASSNAGTGNTGELFF,TGTGCCAGTAGTAACGCCGGGACAGGGAACACCGGGGAGCTGTTTTTT
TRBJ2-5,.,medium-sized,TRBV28,CASTVREEETQYF,TGTGCCAGCACCGTAAGGGAGGAAGAGACCCAGTACTTC
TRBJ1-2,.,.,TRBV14,CASSQDSGVGYTF,TGTGCCAGCAGCCAAGATAGCGGGGTGGGCTACACCTTC
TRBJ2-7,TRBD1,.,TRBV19,CASSVQQGAYEQYF,TGTGCCAGTAGTGTTCAACAGGGGGCCTACGAGCAGTACTTC
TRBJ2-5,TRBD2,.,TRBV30,CAWSVGREETQYF,TGTGCCTGGAGTGTAGGGAGGGAAGAGACCCAGTACTTC
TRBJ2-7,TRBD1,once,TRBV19,CASSSQQGIEQYF,TGTGCCAGTAGTAGTCAACAGGGGATCGAGCAGTACTTC
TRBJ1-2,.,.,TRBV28,CAIEDSTNYGYTF,TGTGCCATCGAGGACAGTACTAACTATGGCTACACCTTC
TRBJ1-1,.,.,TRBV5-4,CASSLGQEMNTEAFF,TGTGCCAGCAGCTTGGGACAAGAGATGAACACTGAAGCTTTCTTT
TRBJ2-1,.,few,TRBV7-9,CASSTGTDGVYNEQFF,TGTGCCAGCAGCACGGGAACCGACGGGGTCTACAATGAGCAGTTCTTC
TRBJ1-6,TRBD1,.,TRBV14,CASSATGGSSPLHF,TGTGCCAGCAGCGCCACAGGGGGCAGTTCACCCCTCCACTTT
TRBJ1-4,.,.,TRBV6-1,CASRQGTNEKLFF,TGTGCCAGCAGACAGGGAACTAATGAAAAACTGTTTTTT
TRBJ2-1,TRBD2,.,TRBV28,CASRHSGGNEQFF,TGTGCCAGCAGGCATAGCGGGGGGAATGAGCAGTTCTTC
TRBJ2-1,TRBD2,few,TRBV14,CASSPARVAGKDEQFF,TGTGCCAGCAGCCCTGCCAGGGTAGCGGGGAAGGATGAGCAGTTCTTC
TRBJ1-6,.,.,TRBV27,CASSLSGGGSPLHF,TGTGCCAGCAGTTTATCGGGGGGAGGTTCACCCCTCCACTTT
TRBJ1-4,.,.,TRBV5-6,CASSLAITATNEKLFF,TGTGCCAGCAGCTTGGCCATTACAGCAACTAATGAAAAACTGTTTTTT
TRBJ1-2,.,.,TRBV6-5,CASSSPGGNYGYPF,TGTGCCAGCAGTTCCCCCGGGGGGAACTATGGCTACCCCTTC
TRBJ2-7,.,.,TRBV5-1,CASSIVGDEQYF,TGCGCCAGCAGCATAGTAGGGGACGAGCAGTACTTC